The 30 T cell receptor beta chains in this list originate from one sample, sequenced in a study of T-cell memory formation after mild COVID-19. TCRdb re-called the 5' RACE reads with MiXCR, one entry per CDR3 protein. The repertoire holds 140,000 or so distinct CDR3 sequences, with approximately 6% as singletons. The sequenced sample consisted of PBMCs or a T cell subset sorted from them (not recorded which). The receptors stem from an adult woman who had mild COVID-19 (a few samples of this study predate the infection). Cell type and time point are not known.

The chain recombines TRBV11-3 with TRBJ2-7; possible D gene TRBD2, 5 bases. Germline CDR1 reads SGHNT; CDR2 reads YENEEA. V lost 5 bases to trimming and J lost 8 bases, with 10 bases between them. This CDR3 has 11 residues. The CDR3 DNA is TGTGCCAGCAGCCAGGCGGGTCAGCAGTACTTC. Protein sequence: CASSQAGQQYF.

This chain uses TRBV27 with TRBJ2-2, with 7 bases lining up with TRBD2. With 1 base clipped from V and 6 bases from J, the junction kept 8 bases outside the gene matches. Germline V lookup: CDR1 MNHEY, CDR2 SMNVEV (reference sequence). The CDR3 has 16 amino acids. The CDR3 is CASSLFSGGRPGELFF. The CDR3 coding sequence is TGTGCCAGCAGTTTATTTTCGGGGGGAAGGCCCGGGGAGCTGTTTTTT.

The chain recombines TRBV5-5 with TRBJ1-6; unclear D gene. CDR3 length equals 14 residues. Per germline, CDR1 SGHKS and CDR2 YYEKEE (reference sequence). V lost 1 base and J 7 bases, leaving 9 bases between the germline ends. The CDR3 coding sequence is TGTGCCAGCAGCTTGTTTTCGGGGAATTCACCCCTCCACTTT. As protein: CASSLFSGNSPLHF.

At least ten counts were recorded for this clonotype. This chain links TRBV2 with TRBJ1-1; D not certain. Trimming shortened V by 5 bases and J by 2 bases, and 12 bases separated the two germline ends. The germline gives CDR1 SNHLY, CDR2 FYNNEI. CDR3 length: 14 residues. The CDR3 DNA reads as TGTGCCAGCAGTCCCTTGACTGTAAACACTGAAGCTTTCTTT. Protein product: CASSPLTVNTEAFF.

This clonotype was counted at least ten times. V gene TRBV5-1 combines with J gene TRBJ1-1, with 10 bases that match TRBD1. CDR1 and CDR2 (germline): SGHRS, YFSETQ. The V and J ends lost 8 bases and 1 base, in that order; junction bases with no gene match: 2. The CDR3 extends over 13 amino acids. The CDR3 is CASRTGGNTEAFF. Written as DNA, the CDR3 is TGCGCCAGTAGGACAGGGGGGAACACTGAAGCTTTCTTT.

V and J are TRBV18 and TRBJ2-7; 7 bases are a match to TRBD1. The CDR3 extends over 13 amino acids. V lost 6 bases and J lost 5; bases outside the gene matches: 7. Per germline, CDR1 KGHSH and CDR2 LQKENI. This CDR3 reads CASSPTGAHEQYF. CDR3 in DNA: TGTGCCAGCTCCCCCACAGGGGCCCACGAGCAGTACTTC.

This clonotype has just a few counts. The chain has TRBV19 and TRBJ2-7, with D perhaps TRBD1 (6 bases). From germline, CDR1 is LNHDA and CDR2 SQIVND (reference sequence). The CDR3 runs to 13 residues. V dropped 6 bases and J dropped 4 bases, with 13 bases sitting between them. Here the CDR3 DNA reads TGTGCCAGTAGCGTTCAGGGGAGATACGAGCAGTACTTC. Protein: CASSVQGRYEQYF.

This clonotype was observed at least ten times. The rearrangement joins TRBV7-3 to TRBJ2-3; D remains unclear. Trimming left V 0 bases short and J 5 bases short, with 6 bases between. Per germline, CDR1 SGHTA and CDR2 FQGTGA. The length of the CDR3 is 13 residues. This CDR3 reads CASSLTVLDTQYF. DNA of the CDR3: TGTGCCAGCAGCTTAACTGTGCTAGATACGCAGTATTTT.

This clonotype was seen ten or more times. This rearrangement joins TRBV4-2 to TRBJ2-1; 12 nucleotides line up with TRBD2. Losses at the gene ends were 1 base for V and 0 bases for J; bases not matched to a gene: 1. This CDR3 is built from 17 residues. CDR1 LGHNA and CDR2 YNFKEQ come from the germline V gene. CDR3 DNA sequence: TGTGCCAGCAGCCAAGTGGGACTAGCGGGCTCCTACAATGAGCAGTTCTTC. It specifies CASSQVGLAGSYNEQFF.

This clonotype was observed many times. V is TRBV24-1 and J is TRBJ2-7, with 13 bases matching TRBD2. Germline V lookup: CDR1 KGHDR, CDR2 SFDVKD. The ends lost 3 bases at V and 5 bases at J; junction bases unmatched: 15. The CDR3 totals 19 residues. CDR3 sequence (DNA): TGTGCCACCAGTGATCCCCGGGGAAGTACTAGCGGGGGGGTTGACGAGCAGTACTTC. Encoded protein: CATSDPRGSTSGGVDEQYF.

The table lists this clonotype with a few counts. The chain joins TRBV27 to TRBJ1-1; TRBD1 agrees at 7 bases. CDR3 length: 13 amino acids. Germline V gives CDR1 MNHEY, CDR2 SMNVEV (reference sequence). With 6 bases clipped from V and 4 bases from J, the junction kept 5 bases outside the gene matches. CDR3 amino acids: CASRTGASTEAFF. Written as DNA, the CDR3 is TGTGCCAGCAGAACAGGGGCCTCCACTGAAGCTTTCTTT.

V usage is TRBV12-3 or TRBV12-4 and J usage is TRBJ1-5; D remains ambiguous. The CDR3 contains 11 residues. Trimming took 5 bases from V and 3 from J, leaving 2 bases between them. The CDR3 sequence is CASSINQPQHF. In DNA, the CDR3 is TGTGCCAGCAGTATCAATCAGCCCCAGCATTTT.

The chain links TRBV18 to TRBJ2-1; TRBD1 matches 7 bases. CDR3 length equals 18 residues. CDR1 KGHSH and CDR2 LQKENI come from the germline V gene. Trimming at V came to 3 bases and at J to 8 bases, leaving 19 bases not matched to a gene. CDR3 nucleotide sequence: TGTGCCAGCTCACCTCGTTCCGGGACAGCTGATATGAATTATGAGCAGTTCTTC. Encoded protein: CASSPRSGTADMNYEQFF.

This clonotype was counted many times. The chain recombines TRBV5-1 with TRBJ2-2; D uncertain. Per the germline V gene, CDR1 is SGHRS and CDR2 is YFSETQ. The CDR3 length is 16 residues. Trimming took 1 base from V and 1 from J, leaving 11 bases between them. CDR3 residues: CASSLSSILNTGELFF. The CDR3 bases are TGCGCCAGCAGCTTGTCGTCGATACTGAACACCGGGGAGCTGTTTTTT.

This clonotype was found many times. V and J are TRBV20-1 and TRBJ2-5; 7 bases agree with TRBD2. The CDR3 sequence is 13 residues long. V shed 6 bases, J shed 2 bases, and the junction held 6 bases outside the gene matches. From germline, CDR1 is DFQATT and CDR2 SNEGSKA (reference sequence). CDR3: CSAAARGQETQYF. The CDR3 region has the DNA TGCAGTGCCGCTGCGCGGGGGCAAGAGACCCAGTACTTC.

The chain uses TRBV27 and TRBJ1-2; D call uncertain. Germline values: CDR1 MNHEY, CDR2 SMNVEV (reference sequence). V gave up 3 bases and J gave up 7 bases, with 12 bases separating them. The CDR3 sequence is 13 residues long. CDR3 nucleotide sequence: TGTGCCAGCAGTTTTTGGGATTCTCGTGGCTACACCTTC. Translation: CASSFWDSRGYTF.

This clonotype was observed a few times. The rearrangement links TRBV7-2 to TRBJ1-3, with 8 bases that match TRBD1. J was trimmed by 0 bases and V by 0 bases; bases with no gene match: 4. This CDR3 spans 17 amino acids. Germline-derived CDR1 and CDR2 are SGHTA and FQGNSA. The CDR3 bases are TGTGCCAGCAGCTTAGCCCGGGACAGGACCTCTGGAAACACCATATATTTT. This codes for CASSLARDRTSGNTIYF.

V gene TRBV10-3 combines with J gene TRBJ1-1; 7 bases are shared with TRBD1. The length of the CDR3 is 14 residues. Germline values: CDR1 ENHRY, CDR2 SYGVKD. Unmatched junction bases numbered 14, after V lost 8 bases and J lost 8 bases. CDR3 in amino acids: CAISSDRPSAEAFF. CDR3 sequence (DNA): TGTGCCATCTCCTCGGACAGGCCAAGTGCCGAAGCTTTCTTT.

V and J are TRBV5-1 and TRBJ1-2; tentative D call: TRBD1 (5 bases). Germline V CDR1 and CDR2: SGHRS, YFSETQ. CDR3 length equals 19 residues. V lost 2 bases and J lost 4, with 27 bases in between. CDR3: CASSLKNPGHKGDTYGYTF. CDR3 DNA: TGCGCCAGCAGCTTAAAAAACCCTGGACATAAGGGAGACACCTATGGCTACACCTTC.

This clonotype was counted many times. This rearrangement joins TRBV19 to TRBJ1-2, with 10 nucleotides matching TRBD1. V was clipped by 8 bases and J by 5 bases; unmatched bases: 8. CDR3 length: 14 residues. The germline gives CDR1 LNHDA, CDR2 SQIVND (reference sequence). The CDR3 DNA follows: TGTGCCAGTCGACAGGGGGCGATCCTTTATGGCTACACCTTC. This gives the protein CASRQGAILYGYTF.

This clonotype was recorded a few times. The CDR3 reads CASSVGTAGQPQHF. As DNA, the CDR3 is TGTGCCAGCAGCGTCGGGACAGCGGGTCAGCCCCAGCATTTT. This chain uses TRBV5-5 with TRBJ1-5, with 7 bases lining up with TRBD1. The CDR3 runs to 14 residues. The J segment lost 6 bases and the V segment lost 4 bases, leaving 7 bases of the junction unmatched. Germline V gene data show CDR1 as SGHKS and CDR2 as YYEKEE (reference sequence).

This clonotype was recorded many times. At one end the junction does not follow the germline gene, possibly because of a read error. This chain links TRBV29-1 with TRBJ1-1; D call uncertain. This CDR3 is built from 13 residues. Germline lookup yields CDR1 SQVTM and CDR2 ANQGSEA. The CDR3 spells CSVEDHQNTEAFF. Here the CDR3 DNA reads TGCAGCGTCGAAGACCACCAGAACACTGAAGCTTTCTTT.

This clonotype was seen at least ten times. The V call is TRBV4-3, the J call TRBJ2-7; 10 bases match TRBD2. Losses at the gene ends were 1 base for V and 2 bases for J; bases not matched to a gene: 2. The germline gives CDR1 LGHNA, CDR2 YSLEER. This CDR3 spans 15 amino acids. CDR3 DNA: TGCGCCAGCAGCCAAGGGACTAGCGGAACCTACGAGCAGTACTTC. Residues: CASSQGTSGTYEQYF.

This clonotype has ten or more counts. The chain recombines TRBV29-1 with TRBJ2-1, with D possibly being TRBD1 or TRBD2 (5 bases each). This CDR3 contains 13 residues. Germline V gene sequence: CDR1 SQVTM, CDR2 ANQGSEA. V was cut by 7 bases and J by 4 bases, with 14 bases left in between. The CDR3: CSGGLGRYNEQFF. The DNA of the CDR3 is TGCAGCGGTGGCCTGGGACGGTACAATGAGCAGTTCTTC.

This clonotype was recorded many times. The J gene is TRBJ2-2, the V gene TRBV7-9; D not certain. The CDR3 length is 16 residues. V gave up 5 bases and J gave up 2 bases, with 15 bases separating them. Per germline, CDR1 SEHNR and CDR2 FQNEAQ (reference sequence). The DNA for the CDR3 is TGTGCCAGCAGCCACAACGTCCCCGCTAACACCGGGGAGCTGTTTTTT. This translates into CASSHNVPANTGELFF.

The table lists this clonotype with a few counts. J is TRBJ2-1 and V is TRBV7-9; possibly TRBD2 for D (5 bases). The germline V gene has CDR1 SEHNR and CDR2 FQNEAQ (reference sequence). V was trimmed by 7 bases and J by 6 bases, leaving 10 bases between them. CDR3 length equals 12 residues. Here the CDR3 DNA reads TGTGCCAGCATCGGGGTTTCCAATGAGCAGTTCTTC. This translates into CASIGVSNEQFF.

This clonotype was detected only a few times. This chain links TRBV20-1 with TRBJ2-3; 8 nucleotides line up with TRBD1. From germline, CDR1 is DFQATT and CDR2 SNEGSKA (reference sequence). This CDR3 region has 14 residues. The junction had 7 bases not matched to a gene; V was cut back by 5 bases and J by 3 bases. The CDR3 bases are TGCAGTGCTGCCGGGACAGGTGGGACAGATACGCAGTATTTT. Translating it yields CSAAGTGGTDTQYF.

Only a few counts were recorded for this clonotype. The rearrangement joins TRBV6-5 to TRBJ2-7; TRBD1 agrees at 8 bases. Germline V gene sequence: CDR1 MNHEY, CDR2 SVGAGI. Trimming at V came to 6 bases and at J to 1 base, leaving 8 bases not matched to a gene. This CDR3 is built from 15 residues. In nucleotides, the CDR3 is TGTGCCAGCAGCTTGGGCGGGACAGGATCCTACGAGCAGTACTTC. Amino acid sequence: CASSLGGTGSYEQYF.

This clonotype was picked up a small number of times. The V gene is TRBV5-6, the J gene TRBJ2-1; D gene uncertain. Trimming took 2 bases from V and 5 from J, leaving 14 bases between them. The CDR3 contains 15 residues. The germline gives CDR1 SGHDT, CDR2 YYEEEE. The CDR3 DNA reads TGTGCCAGCAGCTTCTTTCGGAGCGTTCACAATGAGCAGTTCTTC. Translating gives CASSFFRSVHNEQFF.

The rearrangement joins TRBV27 to TRBJ1-2, with TRBD1 matching 7 bases. The V gene end was trimmed by 7 bases and the J gene end by 4 bases; junction bases not matched to a gene: 3. CDR3 length: 12 amino acids. Germline CDR1 reads MNHEY; CDR2 reads SMNVEV (reference sequence). CDR3 sequence (DNA): TGTGCCAGCAAACAGGGGTCCTATGGCTACACCTTC. Its translation is CASKQGSYGYTF.